This T cell receptor (beta chain) was obtained from a study of CD8 T cells in ankylosing spondylitis (dated by TCRdb to the late 2010s). Study-level background: T cell receptor beta repertoires were profiled in healthy donors and ankylosing spondylitis patients so that disease-linked TCR variants could be found. Peripheral blood samples were taken, and synovial fluid was additionally collected from ankylosing spondylitis patients. The whole study cohort included under 140 healthy donors and about two dozen ankylosing spondylitis patients. On the study overall, not on this receptor specifically: Some motif variants had previously been reported in the synovial fluid and blood of reactive arthritis patients, which suggests shared mechanisms of disease initiation. Blood from ankylosing spondylitis patients appeared to be characterized by a TCR beta motif made up of several highly homologous amino acid variants. The disease-linked clones showed a CD8+ phenotype and occurred at relatively low frequencies in peripheral blood. According to the report, matched synovial fluid samples from ankylosing spondylitis patients were significantly enriched for the disease-linked clones.

There are many counts of this clonotype. Its binding antigen is unknown. Qualities for individual bases were not recorded, and no much larger clone is one base off. The sequencing machine was an Illumina HiSeq 2500. Quantitative 5'-RACE with molecular barcodes was the method used to prepare the TCR beta libraries. Processing in the source paper ran as follows. To identify disease-linked TCR variants, a new computational method was used, one built on a probabilistic model of VDJ rearrangement. Starting from the raw public reads, TCRdb applied fastp trimming at Q25, assembled clones with MiXCR and retained in-frame beta chains. For every CDR3 protein sequence, its rows merge into one entry that carries the most common genes and DNA. TCRdb, not the original authors, processed these V and J calls. Present in this sample are under 300,000 distinct CDR3 sequences, about 10% of which were seen just once. The ten largest account for approximately 6.6% of the sample.

From its cysteine to its phenylalanine, the CDR3 spans 13 amino acids. Only the CDR3 region is kept as DNA, spanning 39 bases read in frame from base 1. The germline V gene sets CDR1 to SQVTM and CDR2 to ANQGSEA. Trimming costs V 3 bases and J 5 bases, and their ends lie 12 bases apart. Sequenced sample: blood, either unsorted or a sorted T cell fraction (not recorded which). The receptor chain draws on TRBV29-1 and TRBJ2-3; 5 matching bases give a weak D call of TRBD2. The source is a male donor with ankylosing spondylitis or in good health (not recorded which). The sequence in DNA is TGCAGCGTTGACGCGGGCACCCGAGATACGCAGTATTTT. Its translation reads: CSVDAGTRDTQYF.